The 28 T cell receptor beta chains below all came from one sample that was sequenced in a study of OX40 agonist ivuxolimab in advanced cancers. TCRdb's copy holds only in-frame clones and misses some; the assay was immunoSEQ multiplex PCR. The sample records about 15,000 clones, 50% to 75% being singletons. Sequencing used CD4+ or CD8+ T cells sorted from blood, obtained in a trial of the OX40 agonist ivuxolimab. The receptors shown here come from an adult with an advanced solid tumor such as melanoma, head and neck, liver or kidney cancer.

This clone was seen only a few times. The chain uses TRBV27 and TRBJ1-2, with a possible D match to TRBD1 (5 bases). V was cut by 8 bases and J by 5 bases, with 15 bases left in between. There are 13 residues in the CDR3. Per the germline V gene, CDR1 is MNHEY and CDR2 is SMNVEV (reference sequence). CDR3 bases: TGTGCCAGCCGGGACGAAGGCTTGTATGGCTACACCTTC. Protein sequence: CASRDEGLYGYTF.

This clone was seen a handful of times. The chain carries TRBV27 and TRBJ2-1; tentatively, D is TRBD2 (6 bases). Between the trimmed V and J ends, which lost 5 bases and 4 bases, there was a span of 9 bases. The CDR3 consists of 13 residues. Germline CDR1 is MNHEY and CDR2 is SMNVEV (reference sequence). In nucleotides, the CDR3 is TGTGCCAGCAGTCCAGGACTATACAATGAGCAGTTCTTC. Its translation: CASSPGLYNEQFF.

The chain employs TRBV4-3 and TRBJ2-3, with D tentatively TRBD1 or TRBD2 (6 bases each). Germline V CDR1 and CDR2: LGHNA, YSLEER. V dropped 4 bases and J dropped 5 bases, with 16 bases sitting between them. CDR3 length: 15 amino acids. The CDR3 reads CASSPLWGAGDTQYF. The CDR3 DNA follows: TGCGCCAGCAGCCCCCTTTGGGGGGCGGGAGATACGCAGTATTTT.

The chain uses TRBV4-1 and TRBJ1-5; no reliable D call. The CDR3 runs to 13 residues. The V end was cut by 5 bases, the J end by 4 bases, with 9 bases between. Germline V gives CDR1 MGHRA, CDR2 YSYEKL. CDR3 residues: CASSFSLNQPQHF. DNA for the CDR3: TGCGCCAGCAGCTTTTCTCTGAATCAGCCCCAGCATTTT.

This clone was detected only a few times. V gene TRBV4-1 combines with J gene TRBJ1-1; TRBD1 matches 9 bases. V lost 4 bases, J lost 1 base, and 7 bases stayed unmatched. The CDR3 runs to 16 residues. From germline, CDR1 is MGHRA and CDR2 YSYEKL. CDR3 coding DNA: TGCGCCAGCAGCCGGCAGACAGGGGGGAGGAACACTGAAGCTTTCTTT. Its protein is CASSRQTGGRNTEAFF.

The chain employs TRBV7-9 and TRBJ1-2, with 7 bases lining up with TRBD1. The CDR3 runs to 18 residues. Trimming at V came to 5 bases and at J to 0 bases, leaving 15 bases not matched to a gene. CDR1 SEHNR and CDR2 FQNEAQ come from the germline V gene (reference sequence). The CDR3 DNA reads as TGTGCCAGCAGCGGTTGGCGCGACAGGGCCGAATCTAACTATGGCTACACCTTC. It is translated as CASSGWRDRAESNYGYTF. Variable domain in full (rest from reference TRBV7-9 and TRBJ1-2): DTGVSQNPRHKITKRGQNVTFRCDPISEHNRLYWYRQTLGQGPEFLTYFQNEAQLEKSRLLSDRFSAERPKGSFSTLEIQRTEQGDSAMYLCASSGWRDRAESNYGYTFGSGTRLTVV.

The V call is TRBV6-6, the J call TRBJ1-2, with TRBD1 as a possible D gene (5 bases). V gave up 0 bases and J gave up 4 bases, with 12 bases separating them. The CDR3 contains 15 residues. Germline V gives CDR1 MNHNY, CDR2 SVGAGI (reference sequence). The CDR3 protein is CASSYSNGGSYGYTF. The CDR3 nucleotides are TGTGCCAGCAGTTACTCGAATGGGGGATCCTATGGCTACACCTTC.

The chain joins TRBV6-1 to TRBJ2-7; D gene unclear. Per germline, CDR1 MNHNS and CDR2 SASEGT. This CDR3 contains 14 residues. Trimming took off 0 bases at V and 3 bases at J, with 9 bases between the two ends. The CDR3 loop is CASSEAGDGYEQYF. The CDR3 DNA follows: TGTGCCAGCAGTGAAGCTGGCGACGGCTACGAGCAGTACTTC.

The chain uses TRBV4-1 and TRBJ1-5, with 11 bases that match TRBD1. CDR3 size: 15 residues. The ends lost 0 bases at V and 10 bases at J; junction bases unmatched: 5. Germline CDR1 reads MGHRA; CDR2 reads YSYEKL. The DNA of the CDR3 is TGCGCCAGCAGCCAAGAGGGGACAGGGGGGGCTCCCCAGCATTTT. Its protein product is CASSQEGTGGAPQHF.

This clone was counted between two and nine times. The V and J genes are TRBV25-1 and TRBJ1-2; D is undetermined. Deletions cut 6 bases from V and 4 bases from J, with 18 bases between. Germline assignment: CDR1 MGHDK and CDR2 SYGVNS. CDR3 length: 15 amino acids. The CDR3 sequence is CASRPGRGRSYGYTF. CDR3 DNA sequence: TGTGCCAGCAGACCCGGGCGAGGCCGGAGCTATGGCTACACCTTC.

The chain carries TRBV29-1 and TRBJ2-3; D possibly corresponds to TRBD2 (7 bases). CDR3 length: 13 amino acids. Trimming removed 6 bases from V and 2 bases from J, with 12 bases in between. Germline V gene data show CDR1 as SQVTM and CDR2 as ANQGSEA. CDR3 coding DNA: TGCAGCGTCAAGGGGGGGTACACAGATACGCAGTATTTT. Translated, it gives CSVKGGYTDTQYF.

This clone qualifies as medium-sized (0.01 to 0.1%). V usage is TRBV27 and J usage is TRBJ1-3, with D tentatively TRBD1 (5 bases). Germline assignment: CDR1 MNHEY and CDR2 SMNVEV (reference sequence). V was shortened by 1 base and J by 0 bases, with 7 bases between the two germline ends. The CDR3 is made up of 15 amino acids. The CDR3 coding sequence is TGTGCCAGCAGTTTATATGGGGGCTCTGGAAACACCATATATTTT. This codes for CASSLYGGSGNTIYF.

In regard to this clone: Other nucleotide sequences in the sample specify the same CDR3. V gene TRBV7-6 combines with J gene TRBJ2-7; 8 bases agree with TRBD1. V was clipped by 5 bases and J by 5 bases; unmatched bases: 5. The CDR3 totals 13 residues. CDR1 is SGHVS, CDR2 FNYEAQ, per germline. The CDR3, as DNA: TGTGCCAGCAGCAGCGACAGGGGACACGAGCAGTACTTC. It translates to CASSSDRGHEQYF.

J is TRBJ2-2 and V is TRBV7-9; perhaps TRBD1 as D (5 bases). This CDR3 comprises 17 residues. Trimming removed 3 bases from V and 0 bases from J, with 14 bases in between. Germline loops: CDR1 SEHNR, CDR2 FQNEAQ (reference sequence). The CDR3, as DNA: TGTGCCAGCAGCTTTCCGTCCTACAGGCCGAACACCGGGGAGCTGTTTTTT. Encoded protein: CASSFPSYRPNTGELFF.

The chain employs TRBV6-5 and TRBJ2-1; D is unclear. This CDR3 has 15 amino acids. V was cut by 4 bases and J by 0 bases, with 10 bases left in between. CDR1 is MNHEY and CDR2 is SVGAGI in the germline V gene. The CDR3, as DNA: TGTGCCAGCAGTTTCGAGACGGCCTCCTACAATGAGCAGTTCTTC. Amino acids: CASSFETASYNEQFF.

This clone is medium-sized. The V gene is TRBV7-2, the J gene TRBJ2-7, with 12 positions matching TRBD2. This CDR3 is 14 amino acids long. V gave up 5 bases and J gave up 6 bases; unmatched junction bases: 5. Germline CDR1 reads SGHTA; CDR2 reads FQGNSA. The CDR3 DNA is TGTGCCAGCAGCCATGGACTAGCGGGGAGCGAGCAGTACTTC. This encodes CASSHGLAGSEQYF.

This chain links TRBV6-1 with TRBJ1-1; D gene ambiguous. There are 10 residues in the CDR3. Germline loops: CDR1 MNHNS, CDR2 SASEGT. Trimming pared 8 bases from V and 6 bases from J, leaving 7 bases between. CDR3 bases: TGTGCCAGCGGATCGGCTGAAGCTTTCTTT. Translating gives CASGSAEAFF.

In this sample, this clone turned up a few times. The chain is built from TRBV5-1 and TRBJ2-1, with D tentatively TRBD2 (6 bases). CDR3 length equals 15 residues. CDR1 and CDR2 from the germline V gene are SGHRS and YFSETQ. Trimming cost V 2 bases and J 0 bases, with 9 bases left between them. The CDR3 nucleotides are TGCGCCAGCAGCTTAGTGGGGGGCTCCTACAATGAGCAGTTCTTC. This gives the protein CASSLVGGSYNEQFF.

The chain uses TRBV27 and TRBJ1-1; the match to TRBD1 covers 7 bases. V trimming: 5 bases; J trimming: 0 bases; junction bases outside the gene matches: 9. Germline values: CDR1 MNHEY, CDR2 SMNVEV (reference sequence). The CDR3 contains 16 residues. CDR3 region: CASSLRTGELNTEAFF. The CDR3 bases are TGTGCCAGCAGTCTACGGACAGGAGAGCTGAACACTGAAGCTTTCTTT.

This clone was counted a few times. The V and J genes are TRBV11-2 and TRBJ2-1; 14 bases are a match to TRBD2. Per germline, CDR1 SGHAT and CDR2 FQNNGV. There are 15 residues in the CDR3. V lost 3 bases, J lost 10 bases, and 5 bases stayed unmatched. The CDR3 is CASSLTSGGAGEQFF. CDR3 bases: TGTGCCAGCAGCTTGACTAGCGGGGGGGCTGGGGAGCAGTTCTTC.

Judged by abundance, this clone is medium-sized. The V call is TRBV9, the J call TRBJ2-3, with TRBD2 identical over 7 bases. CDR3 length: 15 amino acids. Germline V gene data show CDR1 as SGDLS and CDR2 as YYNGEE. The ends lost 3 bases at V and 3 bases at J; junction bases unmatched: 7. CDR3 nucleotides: TGTGCCAGCAGCGCCCGGGACTACTATACAGATACGCAGTATTTT. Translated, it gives CASSARDYYTDTQYF. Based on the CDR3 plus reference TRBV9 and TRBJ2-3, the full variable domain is DSGVTQTPKHLITATGQRVTLRCSPRSGDLSVYWYQQSLDQGLQFLIQYYNGEERAKGNILERFSAQQFPDLHSELNLSSLELGDSALYFCASSARDYYTDTQYFGPGTRLTVL.

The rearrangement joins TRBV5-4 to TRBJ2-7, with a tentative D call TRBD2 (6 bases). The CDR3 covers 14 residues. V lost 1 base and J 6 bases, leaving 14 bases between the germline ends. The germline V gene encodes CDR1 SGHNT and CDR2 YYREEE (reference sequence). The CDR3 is CASSLSGPGFEQYF. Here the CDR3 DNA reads TGTGCCAGCAGCTTGAGCGGGCCGGGGTTCGAGCAGTACTTC.

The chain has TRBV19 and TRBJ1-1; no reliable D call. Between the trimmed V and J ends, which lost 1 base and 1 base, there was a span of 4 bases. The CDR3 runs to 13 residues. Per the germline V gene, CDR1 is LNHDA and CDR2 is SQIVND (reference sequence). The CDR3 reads CASSIGPNTEAFF. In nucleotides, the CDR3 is TGTGCCAGTAGTATAGGTCCGAACACTGAAGCTTTCTTT.

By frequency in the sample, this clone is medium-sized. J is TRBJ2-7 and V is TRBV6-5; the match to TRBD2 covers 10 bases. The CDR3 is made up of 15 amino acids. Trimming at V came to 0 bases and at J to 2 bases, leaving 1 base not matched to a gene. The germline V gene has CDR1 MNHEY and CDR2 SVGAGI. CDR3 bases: TGTGCCAGCAGTTACTCCAGCGGGGGGGCCTACGAGCAGTACTTC. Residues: CASSYSSGGAYEQYF.

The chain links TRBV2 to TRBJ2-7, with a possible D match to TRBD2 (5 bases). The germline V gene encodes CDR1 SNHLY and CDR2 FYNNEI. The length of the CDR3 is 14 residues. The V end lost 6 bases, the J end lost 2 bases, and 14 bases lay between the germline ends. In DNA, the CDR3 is TGTGCCAGCAGAGATAAGGGAGAAGCCTACGAGCAGTACTTC. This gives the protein CASRDKGEAYEQYF.

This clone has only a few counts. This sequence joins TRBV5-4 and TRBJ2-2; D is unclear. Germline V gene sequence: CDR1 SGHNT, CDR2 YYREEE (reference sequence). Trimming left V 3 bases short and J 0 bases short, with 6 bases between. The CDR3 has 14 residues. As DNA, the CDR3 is TGTGCCAGCAGCTCCCCAGCGAACACCGGGGAGCTGTTTTTT. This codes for CASSSPANTGELFF.

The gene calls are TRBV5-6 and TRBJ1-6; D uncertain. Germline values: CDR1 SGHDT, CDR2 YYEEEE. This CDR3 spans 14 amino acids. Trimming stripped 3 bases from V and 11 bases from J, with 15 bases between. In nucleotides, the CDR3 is TGTGCCAGCAGCTCGGAAGGTTCGGGTCCACCCCTCCACTTT. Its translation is CASSSEGSGPPLHF.

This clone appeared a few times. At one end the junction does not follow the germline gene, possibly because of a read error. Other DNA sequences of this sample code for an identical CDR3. CDR3 coding DNA: TGTGCCAGCAGCCAAGATCAGGGGGTTGGCCAGCCCCAGCATTTT. Residues: CASSQDQGVGQPQHF. V and J are TRBV4-1 and TRBJ1-5; 7 nucleotides align to TRBD1. The CDR3 has 15 residues. CDR1 is MGHRA, CDR2 YSYEKL, per germline.